Shown below are 15 T cell receptor beta chains from a single sample sequenced in a study of T cells expressing NK-cell markers. Each CDR3 protein gets one entry in TCRdb, which reprocessed the 5' RACE reads and gives no DNA. Its table records 150,000 to 180,000 distinct CDR3 sequences. Sequenced: blood T cells: a sorted CD56 or NKG2C T cell subset, CD4+ or CD8+ T cells, or bulk PBMC T cells (not recorded which). Receptor source: a woman between 45 and 60 years old in good health.

This rearrangement joins TRBV11-3 to TRBJ2-1. CDR3 length: 15 amino acids. Germline-derived CDR1 and CDR2 are SGHNT and YENEEA. This CDR3 reads CASSKLKGAYNEQFF.

This chain connects TRBV12-3 or TRBV12-4 to TRBJ1-2; the TRBD1 assignment by TCRdb is unverifiable without DNA. The CDR3 runs 15 residues. This CDR3 is CASSPRTGPVYGYTF.

V usage is TRBV6-1 and J usage is TRBJ2-3; there is no DNA to check the TCRdb D call of TRBD1. This CDR3 spans 15 amino acids. Germline V gene sequence: CDR1 MNHNS, CDR2 SASEGT. The CDR3 here is CASIPGQVAGHTQYF.

V and J are TRBV27 and TRBJ2-7. The CDR3 length is 14 residues. The germline V gene has CDR1 MNHEY and CDR2 SMNVEV (reference sequence). CDR3 region: CASSFERSSYEQYF.

The rearrangement links TRBV2 to TRBJ2-1; checking the TCRdb D call of TRBD1 is not possible without DNA. The germline V gene encodes CDR1 SNHLY and CDR2 FYNNEI. The CDR3 runs 15 residues. CDR3 amino acids: CASKGGRGRGNEQFF.

The CDR3 spells CASSEGPSEQYF. V usage is TRBV2 and J usage is TRBJ2-7. Germline V lookup: CDR1 SNHLY, CDR2 FYNNEI. The CDR3 has 12 residues.

The rearrangement joins TRBV6-1 to TRBJ1-3; the TCRdb D gene call, TRBD1, has no DNA to confirm it. The CDR3 spans 11 residues. From germline, CDR1 is MNHNS and CDR2 SASEGT. The CDR3 protein is CASSRPNTIYF.

V usage is TRBV27 and J usage is TRBJ2-7; TCRdb picks TRBD2, but there is no DNA to check that call. The CDR3 has 17 amino acids. Germline CDR1 reads MNHEY; CDR2 reads SMNVEV (reference sequence). CDR3 sequence: CASSPLAVTVGSYEQYF.

This chain uses TRBV3-1 with TRBJ1-1; the D gene TCRdb calls, TRBD1, cannot be checked with no DNA. The germline V gene has CDR1 LGHDT and CDR2 YNNKEL (reference sequence). The CDR3 has 14 amino acids. CDR3 in amino acids: CASSQDPSSGEAFF.

This chain joins TRBV27 and TRBJ1-1; the TCRdb call, TRBD1, lacks DNA for checking. CDR1 is MNHEY, CDR2 SMNVEV, per germline (reference sequence). CDR3 length equals 15 residues. The CDR3 sequence: CASSGQTGMNTEAFF.

The CDR3 spells CASSPGRLSYNEQFF. J is TRBJ2-1 and V is TRBV6-5; the TRBD1 assignment by TCRdb is unverifiable without DNA. This CDR3 contains 15 residues. Germline V gene data show CDR1 as MNHEY and CDR2 as SVGAGI.

The V and J genes are TRBV5-1 and TRBJ2-7; checking the TCRdb D call of TRBD1 is not possible without DNA. The V gene's germline CDR1 is SGHRS and CDR2 YFSETQ. CDR3 length: 14 residues. The CDR3 sequence is CASSLQQGHYEQYF.

The J gene is TRBJ1-2, the V gene TRBV7-9. Germline lookup yields CDR1 SEHNR and CDR2 FQNEAQ (reference sequence). The CDR3 covers 13 residues. The CDR3 loop is CASSLVRVEGYTF.

The V call is TRBV6-4, the J call TRBJ1-1; as DNA is missing, the TRBD1 call by TCRdb cannot be tested. The CDR3 is made up of 14 amino acids. Germline values: CDR1 MRHNA, CDR2 SNTAGT. CDR3 in amino acids: CASSDSGTATEAFF.

The chain combines TRBV11-2 with TRBJ2-1; the D call from TCRdb, TRBD1, cannot be confirmed without DNA. The CDR3 extends over 14 amino acids. The germline gives CDR1 SGHAT, CDR2 FQNNGV. The CDR3 here is CASSNPRDAEEQFF.